This TCR beta chain came from a study of blood T cell repertoires in COVID-19. Some clones are missing from TCRdb's copy, which holds only in-frame ones; the method was immunoSEQ multiplex PCR. There are nearly 45,000 clones in the sample; under 85% occur only once, and 30% to 35% lies in the top ten. This CDR3 is 16 amino acids long. Trimming left V 1 base short and J 1 base short, with 12 bases between. Germline lookup yields CDR1 LGHNA and CDR2 YNFKEQ. Material: peripheral blood. This receptor was taken from a woman older than 75 with acute or convalescent COVID-19. The gene calls are TRBV4-2 and TRBJ2-3; D perhaps matches TRBD2 (5 bases). The CDR3 loop reads CASSQGPSGGTDTQYF. In DNA, the CDR3 is TGTGCCAGCAGCCAAGGGCCAAGCGGTGGCACAGATACGCAGTATTTT.